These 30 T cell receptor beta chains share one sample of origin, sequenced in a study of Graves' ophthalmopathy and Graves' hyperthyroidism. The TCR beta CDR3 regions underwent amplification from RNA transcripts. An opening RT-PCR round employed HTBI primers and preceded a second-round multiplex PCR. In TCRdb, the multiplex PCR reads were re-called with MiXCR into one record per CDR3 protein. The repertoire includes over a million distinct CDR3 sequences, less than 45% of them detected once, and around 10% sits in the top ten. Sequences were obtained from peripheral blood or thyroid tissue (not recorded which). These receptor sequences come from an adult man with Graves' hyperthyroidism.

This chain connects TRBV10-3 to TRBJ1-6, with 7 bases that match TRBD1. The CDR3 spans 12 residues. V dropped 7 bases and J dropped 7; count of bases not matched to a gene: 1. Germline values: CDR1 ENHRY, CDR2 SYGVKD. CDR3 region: CAIMDRNSPLHF. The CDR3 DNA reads TGTGCCATCATGGACAGGAATTCACCCCTCCACTTT.

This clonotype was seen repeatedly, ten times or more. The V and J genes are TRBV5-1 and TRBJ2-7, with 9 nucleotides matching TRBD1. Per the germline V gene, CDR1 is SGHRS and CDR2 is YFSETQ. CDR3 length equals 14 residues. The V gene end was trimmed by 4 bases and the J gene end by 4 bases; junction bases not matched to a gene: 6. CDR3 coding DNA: TGCGCCAGCAGCAGCCGGGACAGGGAGTACGAGCAGTACTTC. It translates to CASSSRDREYEQYF.

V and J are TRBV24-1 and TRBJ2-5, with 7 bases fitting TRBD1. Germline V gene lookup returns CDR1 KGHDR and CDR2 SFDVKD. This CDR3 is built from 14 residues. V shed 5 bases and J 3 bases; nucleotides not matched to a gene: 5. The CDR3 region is CATSGEGAEETQYF. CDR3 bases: TGTGCCACCAGTGGTGAGGGGGCGGAAGAGACCCAGTACTTC.

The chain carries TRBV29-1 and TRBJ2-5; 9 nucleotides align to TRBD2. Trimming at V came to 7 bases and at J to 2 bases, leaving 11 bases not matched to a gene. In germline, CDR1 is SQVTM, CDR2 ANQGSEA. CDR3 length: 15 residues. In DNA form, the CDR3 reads TGCAGCGCTCTAAATAGCGGGAGAGATCAAGAGACCCAGTACTTC. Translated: CSALNSGRDQETQYF.

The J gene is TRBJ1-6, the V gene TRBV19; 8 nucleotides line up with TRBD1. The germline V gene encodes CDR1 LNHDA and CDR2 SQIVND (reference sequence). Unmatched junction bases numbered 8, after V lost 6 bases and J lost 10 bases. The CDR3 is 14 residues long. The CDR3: CASRPTGAGSPLHF. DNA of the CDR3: TGTGCCAGTAGGCCGACAGGGGCTGGCTCACCCCTCCACTTT.

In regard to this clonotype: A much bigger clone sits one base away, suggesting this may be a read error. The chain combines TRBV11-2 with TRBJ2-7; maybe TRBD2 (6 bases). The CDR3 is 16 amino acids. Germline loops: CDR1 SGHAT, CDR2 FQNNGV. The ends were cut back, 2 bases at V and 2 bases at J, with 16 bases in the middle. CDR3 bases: TGTGCCAGCAGCTTATACTGCGGGACGGAGCCCTACGAGCAGTACTTC. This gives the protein CASSLYCGTEPYEQYF.

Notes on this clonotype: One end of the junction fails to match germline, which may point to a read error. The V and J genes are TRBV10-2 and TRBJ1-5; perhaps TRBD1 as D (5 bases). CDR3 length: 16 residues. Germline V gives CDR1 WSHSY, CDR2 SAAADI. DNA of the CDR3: TGTGCCACCAGTGATGGGTTGGGGCGAAGCAATCAGCCCCAGCATTTT. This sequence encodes CATSDGLGRSNQPQHF.

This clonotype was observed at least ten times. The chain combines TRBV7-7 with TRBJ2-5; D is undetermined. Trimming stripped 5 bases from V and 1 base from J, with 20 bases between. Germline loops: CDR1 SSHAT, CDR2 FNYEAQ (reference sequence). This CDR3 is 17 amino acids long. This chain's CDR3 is CASSQKAWYSSQETQYF. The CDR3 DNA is TGTGCCAGCAGCCAAAAAGCCTGGTACAGCTCCCAAGAGACCCAGTACTTC.

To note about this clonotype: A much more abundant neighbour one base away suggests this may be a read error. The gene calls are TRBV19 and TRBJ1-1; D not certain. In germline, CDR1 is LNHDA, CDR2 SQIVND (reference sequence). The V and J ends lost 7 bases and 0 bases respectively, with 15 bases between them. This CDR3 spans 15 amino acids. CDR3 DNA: TGTGCCAGTATGGCAGCTAGCATTATGAACACTGAAGCTTTCTTT. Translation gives CASMAASIMNTEAFF.

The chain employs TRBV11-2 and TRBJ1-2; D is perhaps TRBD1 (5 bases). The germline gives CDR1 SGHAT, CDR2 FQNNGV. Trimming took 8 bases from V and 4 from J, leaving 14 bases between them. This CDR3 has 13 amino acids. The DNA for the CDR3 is TGTGCCAGCCAGCAGGGCCTTGGCTATGGCTACACCTTC. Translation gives CASQQGLGYGYTF.

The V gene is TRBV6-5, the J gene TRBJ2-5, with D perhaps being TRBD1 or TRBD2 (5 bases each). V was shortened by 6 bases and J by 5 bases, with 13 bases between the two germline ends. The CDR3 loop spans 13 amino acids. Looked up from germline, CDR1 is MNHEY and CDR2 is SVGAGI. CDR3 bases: TGTGCCAGCAGGATTCAGGGACGGGAGACCCAGTACTTC. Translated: CASRIQGRETQYF.

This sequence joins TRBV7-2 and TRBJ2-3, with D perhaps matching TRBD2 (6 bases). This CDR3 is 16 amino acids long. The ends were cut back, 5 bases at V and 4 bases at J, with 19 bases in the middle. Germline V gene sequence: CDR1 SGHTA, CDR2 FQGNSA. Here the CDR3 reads CASSTRASVDADTQYF. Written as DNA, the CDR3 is TGTGCCAGCAGCACTAGAGCTAGCGTCGACGCAGATACGCAGTATTTT. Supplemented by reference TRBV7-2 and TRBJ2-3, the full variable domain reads GAGVSQSPSNKVTEKGKDVELRCDPISGHTALYWYRQSLGQGLEFLIYFQGNSAPDKSGLPSDRFSAERTGGSVSTLTIQRTQQEDSAVYLCASSTRASVDADTQYFGPGTRLTVL.

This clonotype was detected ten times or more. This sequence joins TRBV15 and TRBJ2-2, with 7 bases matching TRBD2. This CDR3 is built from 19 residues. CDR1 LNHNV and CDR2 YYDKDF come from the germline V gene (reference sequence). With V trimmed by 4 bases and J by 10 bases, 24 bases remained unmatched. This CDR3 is CATSIAGVRATTRSLELFF. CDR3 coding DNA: TGTGCCACCAGCATCGCGGGGGTTAGGGCAACAACTAGGTCACTGGAGCTGTTTTTT.

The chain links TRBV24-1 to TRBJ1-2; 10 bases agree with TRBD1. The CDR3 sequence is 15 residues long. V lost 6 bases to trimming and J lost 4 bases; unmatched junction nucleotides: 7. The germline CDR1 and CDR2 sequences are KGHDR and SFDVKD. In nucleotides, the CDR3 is TGTGCCACCAGTCCAAACGGACAGGGGGTCTATGGCTACACCTTC. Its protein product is CATSPNGQGVYGYTF.

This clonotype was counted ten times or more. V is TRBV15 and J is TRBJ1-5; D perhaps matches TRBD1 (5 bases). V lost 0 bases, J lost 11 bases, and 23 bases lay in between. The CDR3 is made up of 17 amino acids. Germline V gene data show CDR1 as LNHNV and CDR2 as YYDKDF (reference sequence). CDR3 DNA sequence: TGTGCCACCAGCAGAGATCGGGCCAGGGCGCCGAGAAGAACCCAGCATTTT. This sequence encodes CATSRDRARAPRRTQHF.

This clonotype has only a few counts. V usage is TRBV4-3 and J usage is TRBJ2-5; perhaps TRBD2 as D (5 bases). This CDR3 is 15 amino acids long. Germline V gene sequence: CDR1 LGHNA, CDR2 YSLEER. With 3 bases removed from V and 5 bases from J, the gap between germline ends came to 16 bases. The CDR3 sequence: CASSQRWIGEETQYF. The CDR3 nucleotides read TGCGCCAGCAGCCAGCGCTGGATTGGGGAGGAGACCCAGTACTTC.

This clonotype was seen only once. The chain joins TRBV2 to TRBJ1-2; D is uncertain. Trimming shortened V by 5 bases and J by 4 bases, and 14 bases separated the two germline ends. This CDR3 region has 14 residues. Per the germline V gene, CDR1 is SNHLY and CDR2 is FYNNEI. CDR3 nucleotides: TGTGCCAGCAGTCTGAGGGTATCAGTCTATGGCTACACCTTC. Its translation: CASSLRVSVYGYTF.

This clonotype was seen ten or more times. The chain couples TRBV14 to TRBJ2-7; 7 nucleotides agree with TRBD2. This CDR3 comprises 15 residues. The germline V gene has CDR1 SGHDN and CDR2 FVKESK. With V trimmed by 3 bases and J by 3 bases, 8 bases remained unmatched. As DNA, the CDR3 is TGTGCCAGCAGCCACTGGGGGGGGATTGACTACGAGCAGTACTTC. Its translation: CASSHWGGIDYEQYF.

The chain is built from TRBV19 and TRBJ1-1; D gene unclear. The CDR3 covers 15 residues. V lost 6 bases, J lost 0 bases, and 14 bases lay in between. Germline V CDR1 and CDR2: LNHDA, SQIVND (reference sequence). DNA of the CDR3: TGTGCCAGTAGAGACGGGGAACGCATGAACACTGAAGCTTTCTTT. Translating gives CASRDGERMNTEAFF. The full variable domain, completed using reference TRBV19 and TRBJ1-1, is DGGITQSPKYLFRKEGQNVTLSCEQNLNHDAMYWYRQDPGQGLRLIYYSQIVNDFQKGDIAEGYSVSREKKESFPLTVTSAQKNPTAFYLCASRDGERMNTEAFFGQGTRLTVV.

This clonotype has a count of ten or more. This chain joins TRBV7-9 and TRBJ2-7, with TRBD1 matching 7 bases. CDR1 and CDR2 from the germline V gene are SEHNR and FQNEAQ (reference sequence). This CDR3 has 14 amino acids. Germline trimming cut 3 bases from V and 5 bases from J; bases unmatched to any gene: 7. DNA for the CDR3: TGTGCCAGCAGCTTGTCCCAGGGGGTCGACGAGCAGTACTTC. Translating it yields CASSLSQGVDEQYF.

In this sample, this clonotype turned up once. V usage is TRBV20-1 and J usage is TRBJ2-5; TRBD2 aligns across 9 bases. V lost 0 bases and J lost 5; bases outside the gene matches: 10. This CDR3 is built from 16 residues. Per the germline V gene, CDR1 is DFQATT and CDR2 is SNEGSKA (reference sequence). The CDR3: CSARDINSGGGETQYF. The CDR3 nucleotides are TGCAGTGCTAGAGATATTAATAGCGGGGGAGGGGAGACCCAGTACTTC.

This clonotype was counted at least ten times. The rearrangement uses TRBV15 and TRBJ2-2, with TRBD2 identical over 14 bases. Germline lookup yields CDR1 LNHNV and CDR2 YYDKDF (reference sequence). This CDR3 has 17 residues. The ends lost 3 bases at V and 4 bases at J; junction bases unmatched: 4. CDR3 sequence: CATSRPGLAGATGELFF. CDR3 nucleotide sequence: TGTGCCACCAGCAGGCCGGGACTAGCGGGAGCCACCGGGGAGCTGTTTTTT.

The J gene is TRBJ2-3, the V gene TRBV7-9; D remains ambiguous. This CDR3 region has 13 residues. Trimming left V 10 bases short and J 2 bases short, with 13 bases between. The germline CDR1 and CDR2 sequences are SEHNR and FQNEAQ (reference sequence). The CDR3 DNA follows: TGTGCCACCATTGTCACCCACACAGATACGCAGTATTTT. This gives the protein CATIVTHTDTQYF.

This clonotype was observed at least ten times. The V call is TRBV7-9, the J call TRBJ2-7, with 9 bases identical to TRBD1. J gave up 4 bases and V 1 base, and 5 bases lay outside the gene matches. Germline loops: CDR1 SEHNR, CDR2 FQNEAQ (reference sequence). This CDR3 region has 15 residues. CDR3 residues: CASSLVGQGGYEQYF. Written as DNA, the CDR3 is TGTGCCAGCAGCTTAGTGGGACAGGGCGGGTACGAGCAGTACTTC.

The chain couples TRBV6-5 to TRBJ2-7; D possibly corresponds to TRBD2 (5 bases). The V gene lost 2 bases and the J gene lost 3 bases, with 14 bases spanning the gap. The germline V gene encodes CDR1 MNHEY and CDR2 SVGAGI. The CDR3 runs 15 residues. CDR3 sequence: CASSYGRGTGYEQYF. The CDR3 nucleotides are TGTGCCAGCAGTTACGGCCGGGGAACGGGCTACGAGCAGTACTTC.

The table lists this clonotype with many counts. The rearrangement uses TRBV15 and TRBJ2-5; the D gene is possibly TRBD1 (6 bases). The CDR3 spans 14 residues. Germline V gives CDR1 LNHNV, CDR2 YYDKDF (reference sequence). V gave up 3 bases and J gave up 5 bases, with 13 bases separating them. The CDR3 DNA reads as TGTGCCACCAGCAGGGGGGCTCAGGGGGAGACCCAGTACTTC. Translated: CATSRGAQGETQYF.

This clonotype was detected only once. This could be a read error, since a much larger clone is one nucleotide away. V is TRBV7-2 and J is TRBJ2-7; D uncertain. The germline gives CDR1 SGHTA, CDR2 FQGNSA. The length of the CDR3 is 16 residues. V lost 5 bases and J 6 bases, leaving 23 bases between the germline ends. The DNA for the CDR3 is TGTGCCAGCAGCCTTAGAGCCCGGCAGATGGCCCGCGAGCAGTACTTC. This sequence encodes CASSLRARQMAREQYF. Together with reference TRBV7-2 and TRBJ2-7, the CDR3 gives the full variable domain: GAGVSQSPSNKVTEKGKDVELRCDPISGHTALYWYRQSLGQGLEFLIYFQGNSAPDKSGLPSDRFSAERTGGSVSTLTIQRTQQEDSAVYLCASSLRARQMAREQYFGPGTRLTVT.

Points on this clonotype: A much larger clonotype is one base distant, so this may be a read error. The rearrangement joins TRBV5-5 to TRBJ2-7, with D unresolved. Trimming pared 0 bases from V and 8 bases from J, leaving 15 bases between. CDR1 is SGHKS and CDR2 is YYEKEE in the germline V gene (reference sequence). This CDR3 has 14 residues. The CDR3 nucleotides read TGTGCCAGCAGCTTGGGGCAGAGCTCCCACCAGCAGTACTTC. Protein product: CASSLGQSSHQQYF.

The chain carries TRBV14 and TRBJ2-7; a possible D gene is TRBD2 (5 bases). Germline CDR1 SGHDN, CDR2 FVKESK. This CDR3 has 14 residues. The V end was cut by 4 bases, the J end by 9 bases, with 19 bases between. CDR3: CASSPLGIRAGQYF. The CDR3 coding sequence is TGTGCCAGCAGCCCCCTCGGTATTCGCGCGGGGCAGTACTTC.

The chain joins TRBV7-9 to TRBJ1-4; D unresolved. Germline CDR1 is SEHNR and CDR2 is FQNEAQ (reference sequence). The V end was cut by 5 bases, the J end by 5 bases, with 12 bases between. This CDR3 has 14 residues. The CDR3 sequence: CASSQAVTNEKLFF. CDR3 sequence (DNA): TGTGCCAGCAGCCAGGCCGTTACCAATGAAAAACTGTTTTTT.